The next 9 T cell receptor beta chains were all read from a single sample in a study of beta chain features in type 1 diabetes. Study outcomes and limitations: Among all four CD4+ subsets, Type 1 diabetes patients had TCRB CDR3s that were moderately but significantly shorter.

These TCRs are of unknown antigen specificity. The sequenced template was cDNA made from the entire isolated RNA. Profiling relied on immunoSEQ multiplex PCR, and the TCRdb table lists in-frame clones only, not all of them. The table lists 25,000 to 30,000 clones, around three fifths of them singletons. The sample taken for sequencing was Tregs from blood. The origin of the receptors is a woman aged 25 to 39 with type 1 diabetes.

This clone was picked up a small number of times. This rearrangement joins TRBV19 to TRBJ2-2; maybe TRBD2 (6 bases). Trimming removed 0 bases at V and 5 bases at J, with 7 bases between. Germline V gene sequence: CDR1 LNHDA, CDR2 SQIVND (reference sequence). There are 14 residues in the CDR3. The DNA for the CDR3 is TGTGCCAGTAGTATAGACCGGGGGACCGGGGAGCTGTTTTTT. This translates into CASSIDRGTGELFF.

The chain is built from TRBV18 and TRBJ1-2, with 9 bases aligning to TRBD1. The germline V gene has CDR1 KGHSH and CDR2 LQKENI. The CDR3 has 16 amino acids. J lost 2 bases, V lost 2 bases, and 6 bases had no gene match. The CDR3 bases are TGTGCCAGCTCACCAGGGACAGGGTTCTCCAACTATGGCTACACCTTC. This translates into CASSPGTGFSNYGYTF.

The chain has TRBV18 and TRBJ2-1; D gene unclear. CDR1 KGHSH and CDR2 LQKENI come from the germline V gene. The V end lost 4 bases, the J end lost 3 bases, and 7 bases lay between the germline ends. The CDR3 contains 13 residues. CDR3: CASSRALYNEQFF. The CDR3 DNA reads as TGTGCCAGCTCACGGGCACTCTACAATGAGCAGTTCTTC.

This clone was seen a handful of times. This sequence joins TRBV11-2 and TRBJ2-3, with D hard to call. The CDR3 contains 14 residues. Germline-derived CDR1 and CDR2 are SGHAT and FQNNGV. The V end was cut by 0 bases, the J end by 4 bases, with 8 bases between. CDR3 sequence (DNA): TGTGCCAGCAGCTTAGATTTGGCAGCAGATACGCAGTATTTT. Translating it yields CASSLDLAADTQYF.

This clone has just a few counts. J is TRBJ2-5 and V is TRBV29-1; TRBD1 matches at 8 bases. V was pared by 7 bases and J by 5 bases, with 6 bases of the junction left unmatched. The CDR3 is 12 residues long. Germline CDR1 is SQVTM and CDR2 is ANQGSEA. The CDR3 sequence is CSARTGTETQYF. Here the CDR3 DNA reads TGCAGCGCTCGGACAGGGACGGAGACCCAGTACTTC.

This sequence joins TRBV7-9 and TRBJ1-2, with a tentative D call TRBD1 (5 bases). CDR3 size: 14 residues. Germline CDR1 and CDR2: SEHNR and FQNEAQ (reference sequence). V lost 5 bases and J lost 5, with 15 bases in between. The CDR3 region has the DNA TGTGCCAGCAGCCCTGGGAGGGGTCGGTATGGCTACACCTTC. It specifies CASSPGRGRYGYTF.

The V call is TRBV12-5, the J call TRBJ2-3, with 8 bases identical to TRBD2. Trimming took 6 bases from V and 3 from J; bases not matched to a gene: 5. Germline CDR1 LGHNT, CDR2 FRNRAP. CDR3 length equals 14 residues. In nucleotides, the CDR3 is TGTGCTAGTGGAGGAAGACTAGCGACAGATACGCAGTATTTT. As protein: CASGGRLATDTQYF.

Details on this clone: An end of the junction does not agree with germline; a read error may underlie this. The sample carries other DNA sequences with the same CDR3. The CDR3 nucleotides are TGTGCCAGTAGCTTTTCAGGCTCCTACGAGCAGTACTTC. Protein: CASSFSGSYEQYF. V is TRBV7-9 and J is TRBJ2-7; no clear D gene. Germline V gene lookup returns CDR1 SEHNR and CDR2 FQNEAQ (reference sequence). The length of the CDR3 is 13 residues. Full variable domain (remainder filled in from reference TRBV7-9 and TRBJ2-7): DTGVSQNPRHKITKRGQNVTFRCDPISEHNRLYWYRQTLGQGPEFLTYFQNEAQLEKSRLLSDRFSAERPKGSFSTLEIQRTEQGDSAMYLCASSFSGSYEQYFGPGTRLTVT.

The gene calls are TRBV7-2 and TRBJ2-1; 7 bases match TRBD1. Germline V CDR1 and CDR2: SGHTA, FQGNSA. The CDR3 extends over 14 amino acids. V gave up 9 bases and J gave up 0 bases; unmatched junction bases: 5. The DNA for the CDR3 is TGTGCCAGTCGGCCAGGGGGCTCCTACAATGAGCAGTTCTTC. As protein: CASRPGGSYNEQFF.